This T cell receptor beta chain was recovered during a study of blood T cell repertoires in COVID-19. About the research overall: Researchers got acute and convalescent COVID-19 samples from the United States, Italy and Spain. Sources were T cells, B-cell-depleted T cells, or PBMCs; the material itself was cDNA or gDNA.

In the source study's methods: Reference gene primer amplification gave nucleated cell count estimates. Using immunoSEQ multiplex PCR, the repertoire was profiled, and TCRdb retains in-frame clones only, with some absent. That table supplies the V and J calls and clone size; D and trimming were determined from the DNA. The sample lists 200,000 to 250,000 clones; around 88% were seen once. This CDR3 has 15 residues. V was shortened by 0 bases and J by 9 bases, with 13 bases between the two germline ends. Looked up from germline, CDR1 is SGHDT and CDR2 is YYEEEE. This clone was found once. This TCR came from an elderly man with acute or convalescent COVID-19. Sequenced input: peripheral blood. V gene TRBV5-6 combines with J gene TRBJ1-6, with TRBD1 as a possible D gene (6 bases). CDR3 in amino acids: CASSLVRGGSSPLHF. For the CDR3, the DNA is TGTGCCAGCAGCTTGGTCCGGGGGGGCAGTTCACCCCTCCACTTT.